The sequence of this T cell receptor (beta chain) was determined in a study of beta chain features in type 1 diabetes. Study conclusions and caveats: For Type 1 diabetes patients, all four CD4+ subsets carried TCRB CDR3s that were moderately but significantly shorter.

With regard to this clone: The target antigen is unknown.

The study reverse transcribed the entire isolated RNA, so it sequenced expressed TCRB transcripts. The assay was immunoSEQ multiplex PCR, and TCRdb's table has in-frame clones only and misses some. The table lists 600,000 to 700,000 clones, under 15% of them singletons. The germline V and J ends were trimmed by 5 bases and 3 bases, with 11 bases remaining between them. Germline CDR1 reads LNHNV; CDR2 reads YYDKDF (reference sequence). The CDR3 contains 13 residues. This chain links TRBV15 with TRBJ2-7, with D possibly TRBD2 on 6 matching bases. Sequenced sample: naive CD4+ T cells from blood. This TCR derives from a man aged 18 to 29 with type 1 diabetes. In nucleotides, the CDR3 is TGTGCCACCAGCCCCGGGGGATACTACGAGCAGTACTTC. This codes for CATSPGGYYEQYF.